This record covers a single T cell receptor (beta chain). The sample comes from a study of blood T cell repertoires in COVID-19. About the research overall: Whether acute or convalescent, the COVID-19 samples came from the United States, Italy and Spain.

Generated by immunoSEQ multiplex PCR, the TCRdb table keeps only in-frame clones and is missing some. The repertoire has around 88,000 clones, about 85% of them found once; the top ten carry around 4.5%. Germline V gene sequence: CDR1 LGHDT, CDR2 YNNKEL (reference sequence). V was shortened by 5 bases and J by 0 bases, with 10 bases between the two germline ends. The CDR3 runs 14 residues. The receptor was isolated from a man in his fifties or sixties with acute or convalescent COVID-19. The chain combines TRBV3-1 (or the pseudogene TRBV3-2) with TRBJ1-1, with D maybe TRBD1 (5 bases). Sequencing was performed on peripheral blood. CDR3 amino acids: CASSSQGMNTEAFF. The DNA of the CDR3 is TGTGCCAGCAGCTCCCAGGGAATGAACACTGAAGCTTTCTTT.